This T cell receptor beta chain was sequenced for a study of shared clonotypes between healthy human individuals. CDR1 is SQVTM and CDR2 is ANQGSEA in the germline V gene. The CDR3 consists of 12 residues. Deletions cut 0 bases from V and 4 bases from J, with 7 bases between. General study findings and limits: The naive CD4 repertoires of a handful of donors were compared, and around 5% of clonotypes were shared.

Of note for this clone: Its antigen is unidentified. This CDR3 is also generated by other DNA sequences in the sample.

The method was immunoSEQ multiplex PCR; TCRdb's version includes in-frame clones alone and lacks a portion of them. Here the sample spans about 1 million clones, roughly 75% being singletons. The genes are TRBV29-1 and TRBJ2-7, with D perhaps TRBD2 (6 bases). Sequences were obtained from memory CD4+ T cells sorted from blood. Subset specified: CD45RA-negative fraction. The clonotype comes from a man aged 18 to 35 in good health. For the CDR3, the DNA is TGCAGCGTTGAAGACCGGGGGTACGAGCAGTACTTC. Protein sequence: CSVEDRGYEQYF.